This T cell receptor (beta chain) derives from a study of OX40 agonist ivuxolimab in advanced cancers. Study-level background: Participants, about 83% male, averaged roughly 59 years of age, ranging from 23 to 79. Study conclusions and caveats: Antigen targets of the expanded peripheral T cells went undetermined. There was clonal expansion of CD4+ and CD8+ blood T cells by week 6 at 0.1 to 3.0 mg/kg. Nonresponders, in some cases, also had low normalized T-cell clonal expansion.

The germline V gene encodes CDR1 MNHGY and CDR2 SAAAGT. CDR3 length: 10 residues. Regarding this clone: Its specificity is not known.

Sequenced by immunoSEQ multiplex PCR; TCRdb stores in-frame clones only, minus some. The sample lists about 34,000 clones, 80% to 85% seen once, with approximately 2.4% in the top ten. Source: CD4+ or CD8+ T cells sorted from blood, taken in a trial of the OX40 agonist ivuxolimab. The TCR was taken from an adult with an advanced solid tumor such as melanoma, head and neck, liver or kidney cancer. The chain links TRBV6-8 to TRBJ2-7; D is ambiguous. For the CDR3, the DNA is TGTGTACCGATGGGCTACGAGCAGTACTTC. Translated: CVPMGYEQYF.